This T cell receptor (beta chain) was recovered during a study of TIL therapy for anti-PD-1-resistant metastatic lung cancer. As for the study in general: A handful of tumors were EGFR-mutant and two were ALK-rearranged.

The libraries were made with immunoSEQ v3. Sequencing depth was some 2 million read pairs for survey level, roughly 4.5-6.5 million for deep. Assay: immunoSEQ multiplex PCR; the TCRdb copy retains only in-frame clones and omits some. The profile shows tens of thousands of clones, over 75% of them singletons. Described time point: pre-treatment sample, taken before nivolumab and TIL therapy. Adults with stage 4 NSCLC were enrolled in a phase I trial. Deletions cut 2 bases from V and 4 bases from J, with 11 bases between. The CDR3 loop spans 14 amino acids. From germline, CDR1 is MNHEY and CDR2 SMNVEV (reference sequence). To note about this clone: Its target is not known.

Study-level findings and limits: Treatment-naive, never-smoker and oncogene-addicted patients were overrepresented in this highly selected cohort.

The material sequenced was blood, taken at baseline. The receptor comes from a person between 30 and 79 years old with non-small cell lung cancer. The rearrangement links TRBV27 to TRBJ1-1; tentatively, D is TRBD1 (5 bases). CDR3 protein: CASSLGGYGTEAFF. CDR3 nucleotides: TGTGCCAGCAGTTTAGGGGGATATGGCACTGAAGCTTTCTTT.